Listed here are 2 T cell receptor beta chains from one sample, sequenced in a study of blood T cell repertoires in COVID-19. Assay: immunoSEQ multiplex PCR; the TCRdb copy retains only in-frame clones and omits some. The profile shows more than 85,000 clones, approximately 84% of them singletons. The sample taken for sequencing was peripheral blood. All receptors come from a woman aged 60-75 years with acute or convalescent COVID-19.

The chain uses TRBV5-6 and TRBJ1-2; the D is unclear. The CDR3 consists of 15 residues. Germline V gene data show CDR1 as SGHDT and CDR2 as YYEEEE. V shed 3 bases and J shed 3 bases, with 15 bases lying between them. The CDR3 nucleotides are TGTGCCAGCAGCTCCCTGTTGGAGTACGACTATGGCTACACCTTC. Its translation is CASSSLLEYDYGYTF.

This clone was detected only once. The gene calls are TRBV14 and TRBJ1-2; tentative D call: TRBD1 (5 bases). Trimming left V 1 base short and J 8 bases short, with 11 bases between. Germline V gene data show CDR1 as SGHDN and CDR2 as FVKESK. The CDR3 has 13 residues. CDR3 region: CASSQVARVGYTF. CDR3 coding DNA: TGTGCCAGCAGCCAAGTTGCCAGGGTGGGCTACACCTTC.